This T cell receptor beta chain was retrieved from a study of vaccination and CD4 T cells after COVID-19. Study in general: Of the convalescent patients, who were SARS-CoV-2 positive by nasal swab PCR, under ten had mild and one severe disease. Cultures designated as controls were supplied with a CEFX pool, an HIV-1 Nef pool, or no peptide.

This clonotype occurred a few times. Its target is not known. An Oncomine TCR Beta short-read assay was used to sequence the DNA from cultured CD4+ T cells. DNA came from CD4+ T cells after culture. TCRdb fed the PCR reads into MiXCR, producing one record per CDR3 protein. Of approximately 15,000 distinct CDR3 sequences detected, about 64% appear once; the ten largest clones hold 6.2%. As to treatment: approximately nine-day PBMC culture with coronavirus spike peptide pools or control peptides (ViraFEST assay). A negative selection step was used to isolate CD4+ T cells once culture had run for approximately eleven days. CDR3 length: 13 amino acids. Germline CDR1 and CDR2: DFQATT and SNEGSKA (reference sequence). Trimming took off 6 bases at V and 3 bases at J, with 12 bases between the two ends.

Source material: CD4+ T cells from blood, cultured in vitro. The gene calls are TRBV20-1 and TRBJ1-5; TRBD1 might be the D (6 bases). The origin of this receptor is a human donor who had recovered from COVID-19. This chain's CDR3 is CSAMTGINQPQHF. In DNA, the CDR3 is TGCAGTGCCATGACAGGCATCAATCAGCCCCAGCATTTT.